Each of the 22 T cell receptor beta chains below was sequenced from the same sample in a study of molecular identifiers for immune sequencing clone quantification. Each CDR3 protein gets one entry after TCRdb re-called the PCR reads with MiXCR. Of some 320,000 distinct CDR3 sequences in the sample, 20% to 25% were seen once. Sequencing input: naive CD8+ T cells from blood, with Jurkat cell RNA spiked in. Stated subset: FACS-sorted CD8+CD4-CCR7+CD45RA+ naive T cells. The receptors here all came from a human donor in good health. Some libraries in this study had Jurkat cell RNA spiked in.

The chain is built from TRBV4-1 and TRBJ1-1, with a tentative D call TRBD1 (5 bases). CDR1 MGHRA and CDR2 YSYEKL come from the germline V gene. The CDR3 runs to 15 residues. V dropped 1 base and J dropped 2 bases, with 11 bases sitting between them. CDR3 sequence (DNA): TGCGCCAGCAGCCAAGCTGGGGGGGGTAACACTGAAGCTTTCTTT. This translates into CASSQAGGGNTEAFF.

A note on this clonotype: This may be a read error: a much more frequent sequence differs by one nucleotide. This CDR3 is CASNAGPNTEAFF. CDR3 DNA: TGTGCCAGTAATGCAGGACCTAACACTGAAGCTTTCTTT. J is TRBJ1-1 and V is TRBV19; D is undetermined. V was trimmed by 7 bases and J by 2 bases, leaving 11 bases between them. The V gene's germline CDR1 is LNHDA and CDR2 SQIVND (reference sequence). This CDR3 comprises 13 residues.

This clonotype was detected many times. V and J are TRBV9 and TRBJ2-3, with 7 nucleotides matching TRBD1. There are 14 residues in the CDR3. Per germline, CDR1 SGDLS and CDR2 YYNGEE. V was pared by 1 base and J by 4 bases, with 3 bases of the junction left unmatched. The CDR3 here is CASSVWDRADTQYF. CDR3 coding DNA: TGTGCCAGCAGCGTATGGGACAGAGCAGATACGCAGTATTTT.

The chain uses TRBV6-5 and TRBJ2-1; a possible D gene is TRBD1 (6 bases). This CDR3 spans 15 amino acids. The V end was cut by 5 bases, the J end by 2 bases, with 13 bases between. The germline V gene has CDR1 MNHEY and CDR2 SVGAGI. CDR3 amino acids: CASSKTGNAYNEQFF. CDR3 coding DNA: TGTGCCAGCAGTAAAACAGGGAACGCCTACAATGAGCAGTTCTTC.

This clonotype was picked up many times. This chain connects TRBV6-6 to TRBJ1-1; no firm D call. The ends were cut back, 2 bases at V and 0 bases at J, with 1 base in the middle. CDR1 is MNHNY and CDR2 is SVGAGI in the germline V gene (reference sequence). This CDR3 is built from 12 residues. For the CDR3, the DNA is TGTGCCAGCAGTTACGTGAACACTGAAGCTTTCTTT. This gives the protein CASSYVNTEAFF.

A note on this clonotype: At one boundary the junction diverges from the germline segment, which might be a read error. The genes are TRBV7-9 and TRBJ2-7; no clear D gene. The germline gives CDR1 SEHNR, CDR2 FQNEAQ (reference sequence). This CDR3 region has 13 residues. The CDR3 DNA is TGTGCCAGCAGCTTAGGCAGGTCCTACGGGCAGTACTTC. Its protein product is CASSLGRSYGQYF.

The gene calls are TRBV7-9 and TRBJ1-1; the match to TRBD1 covers 11 bases. V was clipped by 5 bases and J by 4 bases; unmatched bases: 9. This CDR3 contains 16 residues. The germline V gene has CDR1 SEHNR and CDR2 FQNEAQ (reference sequence). Here the CDR3 DNA reads TGTGCCAGCAGCCAGCCCGGACAGGGGGCAACCACTGAAGCTTTCTTT. Protein product: CASSQPGQGATTEAFF. Supplemented by reference TRBV7-9 and TRBJ1-1, the full variable domain reads DTGVSQNPRHKITKRGQNVTFRCDPISEHNRLYWYRQTLGQGPEFLTYFQNEAQLEKSRLLSDRFSAERPKGSFSTLEIQRTEQGDSAMYLCASSQPGQGATTEAFFGQGTRLTVV.

This clonotype was counted ten times or more. The junction departs from germline at one end; a sequencing error may be responsible. This chain links TRBV4-3 with TRBJ1-1; 7 nucleotides line up with TRBD1. Germline-derived CDR1 and CDR2 are LGHNA and YSLEER. There are 13 residues in the CDR3. The DNA of the CDR3 is TGTGCCAGCTCACAGGGGAGGAACACTGAAGCTTTCTTT. This gives the protein CASSQGRNTEAFF.

In this sample, this clonotype turned up many times. CDR3: CASNRLAGGSSTDTQYF. Here the CDR3 DNA reads TGTGCCAGCAATAGACTAGCGGGGGGTTCAAGCACAGATACGCAGTATTTT. The chain uses TRBV5-4 and TRBJ2-3, with 13 bases fitting TRBD2. From germline, CDR1 is SGHNT and CDR2 YYREEE (reference sequence). The V gene end was trimmed by 6 bases and the J gene end by 0 bases; junction bases not matched to a gene: 7. The CDR3 length is 17 residues.

There are many counts of this clonotype. The chain is built from TRBV20-1 and TRBJ2-1; D may match TRBD1 or TRBD2 (6 bases each). The V gene lost 6 bases and the J gene lost 9 bases, with 18 bases spanning the gap. The CDR3 runs to 13 residues. CDR1 and CDR2 (germline): DFQATT, SNEGSKA (reference sequence). CDR3 DNA sequence: TGCAGTGCCTTGGAGGGATTAGGGGGTGAGCAGTTCTTC. It translates to CSALEGLGGEQFF.

This chain joins TRBV9 and TRBJ1-4; no definite D call. There are 14 residues in the CDR3. Trimming pared 0 bases from V and 0 bases from J, leaving 3 bases between. From germline, CDR1 is SGDLS and CDR2 YYNGEE. CDR3 coding DNA: TGTGCCAGCAGCGTAGGGACAACTAATGAAAAACTGTTTTTT. Translating gives CASSVGTTNEKLFF.

This clonotype was seen at least ten times. The rearrangement joins TRBV9 to TRBJ2-7; D remains unclear. With 0 bases removed from V and 2 bases from J, the gap between germline ends came to 12 bases. CDR3 length: 15 amino acids. Germline-derived CDR1 and CDR2 are SGDLS and YYNGEE. CDR3 DNA: TGTGCCAGCAGCGTAGACATTACCACAACCTACGAGCAGTACTTC. Its translation is CASSVDITTTYEQYF.

This sequence joins TRBV7-2 and TRBJ2-7, with 11 nucleotides matching TRBD2. The CDR3 length is 15 residues. Trimming cost V 2 bases and J 3 bases; bases outside gene matches: 3. Germline V gives CDR1 SGHTA, CDR2 FQGNSA. The CDR3 coding sequence is TGTGCCAGCAGCTTAATGGGACTAGCGGACTACGAGCAGTACTTC. Protein: CASSLMGLADYEQYF.

This clonotype was detected once. With a much larger clone just one base away, this may be a read error. The chain uses TRBV27 and TRBJ1-6; perhaps TRBD1 as D (5 bases). Germline CDR1 MNHEY, CDR2 SMNVEV (reference sequence). The CDR3 runs 14 residues. The CDR3 sequence is CAGSSPRQNSPLHF. CDR3 bases: TGTGCCGGCAGTTCCCCCCGACAGAATTCACCCCTCCACTTT.

Only a few counts were recorded for this clonotype. V usage is TRBV9 and J usage is TRBJ1-4, with D unclear. Trimming left V 0 bases short and J 4 bases short, with 13 bases between. The germline gives CDR1 SGDLS, CDR2 YYNGEE. The CDR3 is 16 amino acids. In nucleotides, the CDR3 is TGTGCCAGCAGCGTAGAGCCGGATGTTGATAATGAAAAACTGTTTTTT. Protein sequence: CASSVEPDVDNEKLFF.

With respect to this clonotype: Without the conserved terminal phenylalanine or tryptophan, this CDR3 likely stems from a read error. The chain is built from TRBV19 and TRBJ1-2, with 8 bases matching TRBD1. CDR3 length: 12 residues. Looked up from germline, CDR1 is LNHDA and CDR2 is SQIVND (reference sequence). V was clipped by 10 bases and J by 3 bases; unmatched bases: 4. The chain's CDR3 is CAIKTGDYGYTL. DNA of the CDR3: TGTGCCATCAAGACAGGGGACTATGGCTACACCCTC.

The V call is TRBV3-1, the J call TRBJ2-7; unclear D gene. Germline V gene sequence: CDR1 LGHDT, CDR2 YNNKEL (reference sequence). The CDR3 spans 16 residues. Between the trimmed V and J ends, which lost 4 bases and 1 base, there was a span of 17 bases. Written as DNA, the CDR3 is TGTGCCAGCAGCCCCACTTTTGGTTGGATATCCTACGAGCAGTACTTC. Amino acid sequence: CASSPTFGWISYEQYF.

In its sample, this clonotype was seen many times. The rearrangement uses TRBV6-6 and TRBJ1-4; D is unclear. The CDR3 covers 15 residues. V shed 5 bases and J shed 2 bases, with 12 bases lying between them. The germline V gene has CDR1 MNHNY and CDR2 SVGAGI (reference sequence). Here the CDR3 reads CASSPHSLTNEKLFF. As DNA, the CDR3 is TGTGCCAGCAGTCCCCACTCCCTCACTAATGAAAAACTGTTTTTT.

In this sample, this clonotype turned up many times. V usage is TRBV7-9 and J usage is TRBJ2-7; unclear D gene. This CDR3 is built from 17 residues. Germline CDR1 is SEHNR and CDR2 is FQNEAQ (reference sequence). Trimming pared 5 bases from V and 3 bases from J, leaving 23 bases between. CDR3 protein: CASSPNGHQAVDYEQYF. Written as DNA, the CDR3 is TGTGCCAGCAGCCCCAACGGTCATCAGGCGGTCGACTACGAGCAGTACTTC.

This clonotype appeared a few times. The genes are TRBV27 and TRBJ2-1, with TRBD2 as a possible D gene (5 bases). Trimming cost V 5 bases and J 4 bases, with 21 bases left between them. Germline values: CDR1 MNHEY, CDR2 SMNVEV (reference sequence). The CDR3 extends over 17 amino acids. The CDR3 sequence: CASSPTPSSMGYNEQFF. DNA for the CDR3: TGTGCCAGCAGTCCCACCCCTAGCAGTATGGGTTACAATGAGCAGTTCTTC.

The table lists this clonotype with many counts. The V gene is TRBV7-2, the J gene TRBJ1-2, with 12 bases aligning to TRBD1. This CDR3 has 19 residues. V lost 6 bases, J lost 1 base, and 15 bases stayed unmatched. Germline CDR1 and CDR2: SGHTA and FQGNSA. The CDR3 sequence: CASRIPAGQGALSNYGYTF. The CDR3 nucleotides are TGTGCCAGCAGGATACCGGCGGGACAGGGGGCTTTAAGTAACTATGGCTACACCTTC.

Note on this clonotype: With a much larger clone just one base away, this may be a read error. This is likely a read error, given that the CDR3 carries no conserved phenylalanine or tryptophan at its end. The chain uses TRBV30 and TRBJ2-1, with 7 bases matching TRBD2. J was trimmed by 10 bases and V by 1 base; bases with no gene match: 4. This CDR3 is built from 12 residues. From germline, CDR1 is GTSNPN and CDR2 SVGIG (reference sequence). CDR3 sequence: CAWSEGTNEQFL. The CDR3 DNA reads as TGTGCCTGGAGTGAAGGGACTAACGAGCAGTTCCTC.